This TCR beta chain was identified in a study of T cell repertoires in cytomegalovirus infection. Study at large: Signatures in public TCR beta sequences pointed to both CMV infection and matching HLA type. The study's findings and limits: Ex vivo, HLA-C-restricted CMV-specific TCR beta clonotypes prevailed over the rest of the response.

Using its own MiXCR run on the reads, TCRdb lists one record per CDR3 protein. The repertoire holds some 150,000 distinct CDR3 sequences, 20% to 25% seen once, with about a tenth in the top ten. A few counts support this clonotype. The antigen is not known. Germline V CDR1 and CDR2: SGHVS, FQNEAQ. The ends lost 3 bases at V and 4 bases at J; junction bases unmatched: 7. CDR3 length equals 15 residues. Sequencing used PBMCs. The chain has TRBV7-8 and TRBJ2-3; TRBD2 matches at 7 bases. This receptor was obtained from a human donor in good health (CMV status not recorded). Some clones in this sample may be carry-over from other donors' samples. DNA for the CDR3: TGTGCCAGCAGCTTCCTATGGGAGGGCCCAGATACGCAGTATTTT. Its translation is CASSFLWEGPDTQYF.